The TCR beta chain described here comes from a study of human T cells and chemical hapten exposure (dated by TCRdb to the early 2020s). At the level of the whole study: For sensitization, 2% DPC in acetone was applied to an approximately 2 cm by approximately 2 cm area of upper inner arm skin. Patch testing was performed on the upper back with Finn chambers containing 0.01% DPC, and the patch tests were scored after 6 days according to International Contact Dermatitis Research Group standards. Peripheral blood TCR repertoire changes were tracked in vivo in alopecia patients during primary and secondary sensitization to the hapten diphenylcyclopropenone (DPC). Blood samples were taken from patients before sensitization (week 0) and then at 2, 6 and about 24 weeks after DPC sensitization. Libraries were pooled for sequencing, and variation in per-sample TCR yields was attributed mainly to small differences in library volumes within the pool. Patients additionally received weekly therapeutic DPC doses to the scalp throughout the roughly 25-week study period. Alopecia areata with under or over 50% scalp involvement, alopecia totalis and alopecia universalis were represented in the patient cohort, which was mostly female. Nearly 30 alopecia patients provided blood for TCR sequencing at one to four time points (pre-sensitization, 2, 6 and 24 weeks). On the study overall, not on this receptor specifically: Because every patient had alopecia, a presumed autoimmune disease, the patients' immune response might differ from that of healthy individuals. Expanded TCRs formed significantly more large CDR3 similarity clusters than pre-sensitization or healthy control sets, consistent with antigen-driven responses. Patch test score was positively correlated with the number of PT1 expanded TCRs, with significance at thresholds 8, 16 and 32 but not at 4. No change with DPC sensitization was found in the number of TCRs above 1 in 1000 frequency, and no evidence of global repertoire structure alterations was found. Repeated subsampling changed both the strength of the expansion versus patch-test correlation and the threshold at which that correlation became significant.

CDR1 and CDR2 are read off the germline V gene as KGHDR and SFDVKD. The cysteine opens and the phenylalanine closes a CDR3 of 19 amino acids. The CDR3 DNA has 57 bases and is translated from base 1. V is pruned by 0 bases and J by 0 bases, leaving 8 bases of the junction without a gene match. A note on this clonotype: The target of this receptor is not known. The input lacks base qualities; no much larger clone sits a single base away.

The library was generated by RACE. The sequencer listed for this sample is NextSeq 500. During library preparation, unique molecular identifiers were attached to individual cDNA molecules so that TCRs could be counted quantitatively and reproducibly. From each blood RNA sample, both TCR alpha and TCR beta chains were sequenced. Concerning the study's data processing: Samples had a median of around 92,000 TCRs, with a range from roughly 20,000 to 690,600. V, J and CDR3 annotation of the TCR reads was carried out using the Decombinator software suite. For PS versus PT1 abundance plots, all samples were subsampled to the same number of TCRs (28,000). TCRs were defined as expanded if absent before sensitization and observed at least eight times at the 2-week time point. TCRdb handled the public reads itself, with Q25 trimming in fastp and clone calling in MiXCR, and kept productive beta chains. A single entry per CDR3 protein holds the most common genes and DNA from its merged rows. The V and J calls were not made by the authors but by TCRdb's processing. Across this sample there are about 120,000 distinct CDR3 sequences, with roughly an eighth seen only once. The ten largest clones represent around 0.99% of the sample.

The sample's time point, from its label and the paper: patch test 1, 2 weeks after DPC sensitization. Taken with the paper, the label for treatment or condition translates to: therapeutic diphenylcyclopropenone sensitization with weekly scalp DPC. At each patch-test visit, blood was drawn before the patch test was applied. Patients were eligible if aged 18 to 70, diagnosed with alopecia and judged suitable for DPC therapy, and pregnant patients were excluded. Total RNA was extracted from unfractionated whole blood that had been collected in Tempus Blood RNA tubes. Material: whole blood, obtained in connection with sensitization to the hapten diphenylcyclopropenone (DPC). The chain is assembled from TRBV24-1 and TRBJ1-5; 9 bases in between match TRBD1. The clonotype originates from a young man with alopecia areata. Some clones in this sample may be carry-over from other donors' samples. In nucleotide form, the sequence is TGTGCCACCAGTGATTTGCGGGGACAGGGCCTTTATAGCAATCAGCCCCAGCATTTT. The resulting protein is CATSDLRGQGLYSNQPQHF.